Below, one T cell receptor (beta chain) is given with its context. The CDR3 covers 12 residues. V shed 6 bases and J shed 5 bases, with 13 bases lying between them. Looked up from germline, CDR1 is SQVTM and CDR2 is ANQGSEA. This record comes from a study of sequential checkpoint blockade in melanoma. This table comes from immunoSEQ multiplex PCR, and its TCRdb copy is limited to in-frame clones, with some not included. Among approximately 28,000 clones, about 83% were seen once, and the ten largest hold 17%. Specified treatment: randomized to nivolumab then ipilimumab (arm A) or the reverse (arm B). The material sequenced was CD8+ T cells sorted from blood (inferred from file names), taken from a patient given nivolumab and ipilimumab in sequence. The chain joins TRBV29-1 to TRBJ1-2; D gene uncertain. The source is a human donor with melanoma. The CDR3 loop reads CSVAAGPYGYTF. In nucleotides, the CDR3 is TGCAGCGTAGCGGCCGGGCCTTATGGCTACACCTTC.